This T cell receptor (beta chain) originates from a study of T cell repertoires in aging, cancer and after chemotherapy. TRB rearrangements spanning V, D and J were amplified using mixed TRB-A/B primers. Using its own MiXCR run on the multiplex PCR reads, TCRdb lists one record per CDR3 protein. The table lists thousands of distinct CDR3 sequences, around 25% of them singletons, with around 60% in the top ten. The template was genomic DNA from peripheral blood, not RNA. CDR1 and CDR2 from the germline V gene are MNHNS and SASEGT. Trimming removed 1 base at V and 5 bases at J, with 9 bases between. The CDR3 length is 14 residues.

The TCR originated in a human donor with a solid tumor. V and J are TRBV6-1 and TRBJ2-1, with D possibly matching TRBD2 (5 bases). What was sequenced was blood. CDR3 sequence reads: CASSEVTGNNEQFF. CDR3 in DNA: TGTGCCAGCAGTGAAGTAACGGGGAACAATGAGCAGTTCTTC.